These T cell receptor beta chains were read from a single sample in a study of T cells in localized non-small cell lung cancer. Assay: immunoSEQ multiplex PCR; the TCRdb copy retains only in-frame clones and omits some. The sample yields around 8,000 clones, roughly 23% seen once. The material sequenced was lung tumor tissue, taken before any cancer treatment. These TCRs come from a man aged 35-75 years with stage III squamous cell lung carcinoma. The CDR3 runs from the conserved cysteine through the conserved F or W. The order of the fields is CDR3 length, D gene, V gene, J gene, clone size, CDR3 DNA, CDR3 protein. D genes are given only for firm matches. Not every row has a clone size; where given, it reads once, few, many or a size class.

CDR3 length: 13
D gene: NA
V gene: TRBV6-8
J gene: TRBJ1-1
clone size: NA
CDR3 DNA: TGTGCCAGCAGGGGCAGCTTGAACACTGAAGCTTTCTTT
CDR3 protein: CASRGSLNTEAFF

CDR3 length: 14
D gene: NA
V gene: TRBV19
J gene: TRBJ2-2
clone size: NA
CDR3 DNA: TGTGCCAGTAGTCCCATGGGGTATGCCGGGGAGCTGTTTTTT
CDR3 protein: CASSPMGYAGELFF

CDR3 length: 13
D gene: NA
V gene: TRBV30
J gene: TRBJ2-7
clone size: few
CDR3 DNA: TGTGCCTGGAGTTTGGGGATCGGCGGCGAGCAGTACTTC
CDR3 protein: CAWSLGIGGEQYF

CDR3 length: 16
D gene: TRBD1
V gene: TRBV5-1
J gene: TRBJ2-1
clone size: once
CDR3 DNA: TGCGCCAGCAGCTTGGCAGGGACAGGGAACCTCAATGAGCAGTTCTTC
CDR3 protein: CASSLAGTGNLNEQFF

CDR3 length: 18
D gene: NA
V gene: TRBV11-3
J gene: TRBJ2-6
clone size: many
CDR3 DNA: TGTGCCAGCAGCACCTATTGGCAAGAGTTCTCTGGGGCCAACGTCCTGACTTTC
CDR3 protein: CASSTYWQEFSGANVLTF

CDR3 length: 14
D gene: TRBD2
V gene: TRBV28
J gene: TRBJ2-5
clone size: once
CDR3 DNA: TGTGCCAGCAGTTCCGGGACTAGCTCAGAGACCCAGTACTTC
CDR3 protein: CASSSGTSSETQYF

CDR3 length: 15
D gene: TRBD2
V gene: TRBV11-3
J gene: TRBJ2-7
clone size: NA
CDR3 DNA: TGTGCCAGCAGCTTAGGTGAGGGAGGGCCCTACGAGCAGTACTTC
CDR3 protein: CASSLGEGGPYEQYF

CDR3 length: 15
D gene: NA
V gene: TRBV28
J gene: TRBJ1-5
clone size: NA
CDR3 DNA: TGTGCCAGCAGTTTGGAAAGCTATAGCAATCAGCCCCAGCATTTT
CDR3 protein: CASSLESYSNQPQHF

CDR3 length: 13
D gene: NA
V gene: TRBV28
J gene: TRBJ2-5
clone size: few
CDR3 DNA: TGTGCCAGCAGACAGGCAGGTGAAGAGACCCAGTACTTC
CDR3 protein: CASRQAGEETQYF

CDR3 length: 15
D gene: NA
V gene: TRBV6-8
J gene: TRBJ2-6
clone size: NA
CDR3 DNA: TGTGCCACCACTGGGGACCCCTCTGGGGCCAACGTCCTGACTTTC
CDR3 protein: CATTGDPSGANVLTF

CDR3 length: 13
D gene: NA
V gene: TRBV18
J gene: TRBJ1-2
clone size: NA
CDR3 DNA: TGTGCCAGCTCTCCGGATCGGAACTATGGCTACACCTTC
CDR3 protein: CASSPDRNYGYTF

CDR3 length: 14
D gene: NA
V gene: TRBV7-6
J gene: TRBJ2-2
clone size: few
CDR3 DNA: TGTGCCAGCAGCCTAACTAGGGGTCCCGGGGAGCTGTTTTTT
CDR3 protein: CASSLTRGPGELFF

CDR3 length: 16
D gene: NA
V gene: TRBV6-8
J gene: TRBJ1-3
clone size: NA
CDR3 DNA: TGTGCCAGCAGCGAACGGCAGGCCACCTCTGGAAACACCATATATTTT
CDR3 protein: CASSERQATSGNTIYF

CDR3 length: 15
D gene: TRBD2
V gene: TRBV11-3
J gene: TRBJ2-5
clone size: NA
CDR3 DNA: TGTGCCAGCAGCTCCATTAGCGGGGACCAAGAGACCCAGTACTTC
CDR3 protein: CASSSISGDQETQYF

CDR3 length: 17
D gene: NA
V gene: TRBV11-3
J gene: TRBJ2-1
clone size: few
CDR3 DNA: TGTGCCAGCAGCTACCCGTTTCAGGGGAGCTCCTACAATGAGCAGTTCTTC
CDR3 protein: CASSYPFQGSSYNEQFF

CDR3 length: 13
D gene: NA
V gene: TRBV6-8
J gene: TRBJ1-1
clone size: NA
CDR3 DNA: TGTGCCAGCGCAACTACGGGGGTTCGGCAAGCTTTCTTT
CDR3 protein: CASATTGVRQAFF

CDR3 length: 14
D gene: NA
V gene: TRBV11-3
J gene: TRBJ2-2
clone size: NA
CDR3 DNA: TGTGCCAGCAGCGATGGCCCGGCCGCCGGGGAGCTGTTTTTT
CDR3 protein: CASSDGPAAGELFF

CDR3 length: 14
D gene: NA
V gene: TRBV5-1
J gene: TRBJ2-7
clone size: NA
CDR3 DNA: TGCGCCAGCAGCCTTCTAGTCAACTCCTACGAGCAGTACTTC
CDR3 protein: CASSLLVNSYEQYF

CDR3 length: 13
D gene: NA
V gene: TRBV18
J gene: TRBJ1-1
clone size: few
CDR3 DNA: TGTGCCAGCTCACAGGGCAGGTACCCTGAAGCTTTCTTT
CDR3 protein: CASSQGRYPEAFF

CDR3 length: 15
D gene: TRBD1
V gene: TRBV18
J gene: TRBJ1-1
clone size: NA
CDR3 DNA: TGTGCCAGCTCACCAGGGACAGGGATGAACACTGAAGCTTTCTTT
CDR3 protein: CASSPGTGMNTEAFF

CDR3 length: 18
D gene: NA
V gene: TRBV11-3
J gene: TRBJ2-6
clone size: few
CDR3 DNA: TGTGCCAGCAGCTTGTCCCCCCCCACGGTCTCTGGGGCCAACGTCCTGACTTTC
CDR3 protein: CASSLSPPTVSGANVLTF

CDR3 length: 12
D gene: NA
V gene: TRBV6-8
J gene: TRBJ2-1
clone size: NA
CDR3 DNA: TGTGCCAGCAGTGATAGGGGTAGCGAGCAGTTCTTC
CDR3 protein: CASSDRGSEQFF

CDR3 length: 15
D gene: NA
V gene: TRBV9
J gene: TRBJ2-3
clone size: medium-sized
CDR3 DNA: TGTGCCAGCAGCGTAGGAAGCATTGCCACAGATACGCAGTATTTT
CDR3 protein: CASSVGSIATDTQYF

CDR3 length: 14
D gene: TRBD2
V gene: TRBV6-8
J gene: TRBJ2-7
clone size: few
CDR3 DNA: TGTGCCAGCAGTTACGCGGGAGGGGGGCTCGAGCAGTACTTC
CDR3 protein: CASSYAGGGLEQYF

CDR3 length: 13
D gene: TRBD1
V gene: TRBV6-8
J gene: TRBJ2-7
clone size: NA
CDR3 DNA: TGTGCCAGCAGTAGACAGGGTTCCTACGAGCAGTACTTC
CDR3 protein: CASSRQGSYEQYF

CDR3 length: 14
D gene: TRBD1
V gene: TRBV19
J gene: TRBJ1-1
clone size: NA
CDR3 DNA: TGTGCCAGTAGCCGCATAGACAGGGGGCGAGAGGCTTTCTTT
CDR3 protein: CASSRIDRGREAFF

CDR3 length: 14
D gene: NA
V gene: TRBV19
J gene: TRBJ2-3
clone size: few
CDR3 DNA: TGTGCCAGTAGTAATGCCCGGGACACAGATACGCAGTATTTT
CDR3 protein: CASSNARDTDTQYF

CDR3 length: 14
D gene: TRBD1
V gene: TRBV28
J gene: TRBJ1-5
clone size: few
CDR3 DNA: TGTGCCAGCAGTCCCGGGACAGGGTATCAGCCCCAGCATTTT
CDR3 protein: CASSPGTGYQPQHF

CDR3 length: 13
D gene: TRBD1
V gene: TRBV6-8
J gene: TRBJ1-2
clone size: few
CDR3 DNA: TGTGCCACCACCGACAGGGGAGACTATGGCTACACCTTC
CDR3 protein: CATTDRGDYGYTF

CDR3 length: 14
D gene: NA
V gene: TRBV12-5
J gene: TRBJ2-2
clone size: NA
CDR3 DNA: TGTGCCAGCACCCTTAGTTATTTGACCGGGGAGCTGTTTTTT
CDR3 protein: CASTLSYLTGELFF

CDR3 length: 14
D gene: NA
V gene: TRBV18
J gene: TRBJ2-5
clone size: NA
CDR3 DNA: TGTGCCAGCTCACCCCCCGTTGGTCAAGAGACCCAGTACTTC
CDR3 protein: CASSPPVGQETQYF

CDR3 length: 14
D gene: NA
V gene: TRBV30
J gene: TRBJ1-3
clone size: few
CDR3 DNA: TGTGCCTGGAGTCAGGGTGCTGTTGGAAACACCATATATTTT
CDR3 protein: CAWSQGAVGNTIYF

CDR3 length: 14
D gene: TRBD1
V gene: TRBV28
J gene: TRBJ1-5
clone size: NA
CDR3 DNA: TGTGCCAGCAGACCAGGGACAGGGGGGAAGCCCCAGCATTTT
CDR3 protein: CASRPGTGGKPQHF

CDR3 length: 14
D gene: NA
V gene: TRBV28
J gene: TRBJ1-5
clone size: NA
CDR3 DNA: TGTGCCAGCAGTTCCGCAGGGGCGGGTCAGCCCCAGCATTTT
CDR3 protein: CASSSAGAGQPQHF

CDR3 length: 12
D gene: TRBD2
V gene: TRBV29-1
J gene: TRBJ2-5
clone size: few
CDR3 DNA: TGCAGCGTTGTAACTAGCGGAGAGACCCAGTACTTC
CDR3 protein: CSVVTSGETQYF

CDR3 length: 17
D gene: TRBD1
V gene: TRBV9
J gene: TRBJ1-6
clone size: NA
CDR3 DNA: TGTGCCAGCAGCGTACTTACTACCGGGACAGATAATTCACCCCTCCACTTT
CDR3 protein: CASSVLTTGTDNSPLHF

CDR3 length: 14
D gene: TRBD1
V gene: TRBV15
J gene: TRBJ1-4
clone size: NA
CDR3 DNA: TGTGCCACTTACTCAGGGGGCTATAACGAAAAACTGTTTTTT
CDR3 protein: CATYSGGYNEKLFF

CDR3 length: 16
D gene: NA
V gene: TRBV1
J gene: TRBJ1-1
clone size: NA
CDR3 DNA: TGCGCCAGCAGCCAAGAACACCAGGTGGGGTACACTGAAGCTTTCTTT
CDR3 protein: CASSQEHQVGYTEAFF

CDR3 length: 17
D gene: NA
V gene: TRBV6-1
J gene: TRBJ1-1
clone size: few
CDR3 DNA: TGTGCCAGCAGTGAAGGTATGGGAGCTTTGAGCCTGGGGGAAGCTTTCTTT
CDR3 protein: CASSEGMGALSLGEAFF

CDR3 length: 16
D gene: TRBD2
V gene: TRBV11-3
J gene: TRBJ2-3
clone size: NA
CDR3 DNA: TGTGCCAGCAGCTCGGGACTAGCGGGAGGTGCAGATACGCAGTATTTT
CDR3 protein: CASSSGLAGGADTQYF

CDR3 length: 15
D gene: NA
V gene: TRBV30
J gene: TRBJ2-5
clone size: NA
CDR3 DNA: TGTGCCTGGAAACCCCCATTGGGCAGCCAAGAGACCCAGTACTTC
CDR3 protein: CAWKPPLGSQETQYF

CDR3 length: 13
D gene: NA
V gene: TRBV6-8
J gene: TRBJ2-7
clone size: few
CDR3 DNA: TGTGCCATCAGCCCGGACAGTCCCTACGAGCAGTACTTC
CDR3 protein: CAISPDSPYEQYF

CDR3 length: 15
D gene: NA
V gene: TRBV9
J gene: TRBJ2-1
clone size: few
CDR3 DNA: TGTGCCAGCAGCGTGGGTCCAAGCTCCTACAATGAGCAGTTCTTC
CDR3 protein: CASSVGPSSYNEQFF

CDR3 length: 14
D gene: TRBD2
V gene: TRBV11-3
J gene: TRBJ2-7
clone size: few
CDR3 DNA: TGTGCCAGCAGCTTAACGGGACTAGGATACGAGCAGTACTTC
CDR3 protein: CASSLTGLGYEQYF

CDR3 length: 15
D gene: TRBD2
V gene: TRBV9
J gene: TRBJ2-3
clone size: NA
CDR3 DNA: TGTGCCAGCGGTGCCCTAGCGGGGATCACAGATACGCAGTATTTT
CDR3 protein: CASGALAGITDTQYF

CDR3 length: 13
D gene: NA
V gene: TRBV29-1
J gene: TRBJ1-5
clone size: NA
CDR3 DNA: TGCAGCGTTAAAGGGGAGGGAGGACAGCCCCAGCATTTT
CDR3 protein: CSVKGEGGQPQHF

CDR3 length: 13
D gene: NA
V gene: TRBV19
J gene: TRBJ1-2
clone size: NA
CDR3 DNA: TGTGCCAGTAGTATAAGGGCCGAATATGGCTACACCTTC
CDR3 protein: CASSIRAEYGYTF

CDR3 length: 14
D gene: NA
V gene: TRBV11-3
J gene: TRBJ2-3
clone size: few
CDR3 DNA: TGTGCCAGCAGCTCAAATGGGGGCACAGATACGCAGTATTTT
CDR3 protein: CASSSNGGTDTQYF

CDR3 length: 15
D gene: TRBD1
V gene: TRBV9
J gene: TRBJ2-5
clone size: few
CDR3 DNA: TGTGCCAGCAGCGTAGCTACGCAGGGGGTAGAGACCCAGTACTTC
CDR3 protein: CASSVATQGVETQYF

CDR3 length: 15
D gene: NA
V gene: TRBV11-3
J gene: TRBJ2-7
clone size: many
CDR3 DNA: TGTGCCAGCAGTCGACAGTTTACCGATATCTACGAGCAGTACTTC
CDR3 protein: CASSRQFTDIYEQYF

CDR3 length: 16
D gene: NA
V gene: TRBV11-3
J gene: TRBJ2-7
clone size: NA
CDR3 DNA: TGTGCCAGCAGCTTAGTCGTTGGCGGGGTGAACTACGAGCAGTACTTC
CDR3 protein: CASSLVVGGVNYEQYF

CDR3 length: 12
D gene: NA
V gene: TRBV18
J gene: TRBJ2-1
clone size: NA
CDR3 DNA: TGTGCCAGCTCACAATGGGGCAATGAGCAGTTCTTC
CDR3 protein: CASSQWGNEQFF

CDR3 length: 15
D gene: NA
V gene: TRBV11-3
J gene: TRBJ1-1
clone size: NA
CDR3 DNA: TGTGCCAGCAGCTCCCCCCACAGGGAGGGCACTGAAGCTTTCTTT
CDR3 protein: CASSSPHREGTEAFF